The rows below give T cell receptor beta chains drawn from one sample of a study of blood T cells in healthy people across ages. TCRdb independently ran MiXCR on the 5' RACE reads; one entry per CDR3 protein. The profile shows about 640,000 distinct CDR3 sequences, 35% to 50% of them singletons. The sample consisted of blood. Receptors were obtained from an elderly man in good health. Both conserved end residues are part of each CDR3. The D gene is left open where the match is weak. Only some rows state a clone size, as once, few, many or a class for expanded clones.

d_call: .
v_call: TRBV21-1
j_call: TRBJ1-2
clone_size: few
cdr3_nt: TGTGCCAGCAGCAATGGGGACCGGGGGAAACATGGCTACACCTTC
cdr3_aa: CASSNGDRGKHGYTF

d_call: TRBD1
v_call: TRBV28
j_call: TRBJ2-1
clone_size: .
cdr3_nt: TGTGCCAGCGGGGACAGCCCCTACGAGCAGTTCTTC
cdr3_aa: CASGDSPYEQFF

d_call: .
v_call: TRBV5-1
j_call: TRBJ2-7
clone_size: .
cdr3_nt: TGCGCCAGCAGCTTGACAGCTTCCTACGAGCAGTACTTC
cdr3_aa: CASSLTASYEQYF

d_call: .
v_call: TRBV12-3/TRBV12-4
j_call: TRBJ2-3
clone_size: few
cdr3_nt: TGTGCCAGCAGTTTAAACGAGTTCCTGCAGTATTTT
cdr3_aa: CASSLNEFLQYF

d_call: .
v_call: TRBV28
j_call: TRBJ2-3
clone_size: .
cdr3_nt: TGTGCCAGCAGGCCCCGCCCTATTGGCACAGATACGCAGTATTTT
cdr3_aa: CASRPRPIGTDTQYF

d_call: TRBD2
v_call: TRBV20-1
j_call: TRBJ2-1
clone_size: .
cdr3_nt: TGCAGTGCTAAGTCGGCTAGCGGGGGGAGCTACAATGAGCAGTTCTTC
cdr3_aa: CSAKSASGGSYNEQFF

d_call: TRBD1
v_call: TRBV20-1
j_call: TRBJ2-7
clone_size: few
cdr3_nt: TGCAGTGCTAGAGATCTAGGGACAGTCGCCTACGAGCAGTACTTC
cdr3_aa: CSARDLGTVAYEQYF

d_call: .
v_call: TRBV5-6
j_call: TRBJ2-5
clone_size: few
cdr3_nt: TGTGCCAGCAGCATGGACGGAGGGGAGACCCAGTACTTC
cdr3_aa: CASSMDGGETQYF

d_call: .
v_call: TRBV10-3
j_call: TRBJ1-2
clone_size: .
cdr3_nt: TGTGCCATCAGTGAGTCTTTTTTTGACCCCTCCGCCTATGGCTACACCTTC
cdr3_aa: CAISESFFDPSAYGYTF

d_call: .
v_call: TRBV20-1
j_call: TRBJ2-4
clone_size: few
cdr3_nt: TGCAGTGCTAGATATGCGTCGCGGTTGGCCAAAAACATTCAGTACTTC
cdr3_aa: CSARYASRLAKNIQYF

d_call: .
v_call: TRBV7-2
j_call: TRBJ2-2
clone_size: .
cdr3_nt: TGTGCCAGCAGCTTGGGTCGGACCGGGGAGCTGTTTTTT
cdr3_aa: CASSLGRTGELFF

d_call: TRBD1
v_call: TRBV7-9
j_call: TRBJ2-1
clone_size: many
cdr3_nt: TGTGCCAGCAGCCCGCCGGGACAGAGAGACAATGAGCAGTTCTTC
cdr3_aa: CASSPPGQRDNEQFF

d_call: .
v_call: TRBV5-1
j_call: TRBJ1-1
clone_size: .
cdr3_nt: TGCGCCAGCAGCTTGGATCGGGGAGGTAGCACTGAAGCTTTCTTT
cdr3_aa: CASSLDRGGSTEAFF

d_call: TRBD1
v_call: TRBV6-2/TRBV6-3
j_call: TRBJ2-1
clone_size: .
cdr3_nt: TGTGCCAGCAGCCACGGCGCCACTAACAGGGGAGAGACCCAGTTCTTC
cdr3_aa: CASSHGATNRGETQFF

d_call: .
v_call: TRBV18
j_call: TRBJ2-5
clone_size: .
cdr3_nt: TGTGCCAGCTCACCACCGGTCCTAGAGACCCAGTACTTC
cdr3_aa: CASSPPVLETQYF

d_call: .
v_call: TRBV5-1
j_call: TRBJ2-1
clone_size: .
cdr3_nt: TGCGCCAGCAGCTTGGGACAGAAACACAATGAGCAGTTCTTC
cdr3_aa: CASSLGQKHNEQFF

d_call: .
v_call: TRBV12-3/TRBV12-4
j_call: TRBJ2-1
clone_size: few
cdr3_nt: TGTGCCAGCAGTTCCCAGGCCGGTGAGCAGTTCTTC
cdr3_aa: CASSSQAGEQFF

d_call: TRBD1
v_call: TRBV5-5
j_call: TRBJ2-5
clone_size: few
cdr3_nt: TGTGCCAGCAGCCAGTACGGACAGGGCGAGCAAGAGACCCAGTACTTC
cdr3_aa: CASSQYGQGEQETQYF

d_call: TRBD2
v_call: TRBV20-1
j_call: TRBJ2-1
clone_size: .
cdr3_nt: TGCAGTGCTAGTGAAAGGACTAGCGGGAGGGGGAATGAGCAGTTCTTC
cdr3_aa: CSASERTSGRGNEQFF

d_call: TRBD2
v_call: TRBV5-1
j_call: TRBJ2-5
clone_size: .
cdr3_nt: TGCGCCAGCAGCTCGGAACTAGCGGGAGTCTCTTACTTC
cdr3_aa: CASSSELAGVSYF

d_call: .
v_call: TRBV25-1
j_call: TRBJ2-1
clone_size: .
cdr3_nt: TGTGCCAGCAGTGTACAATTGGGGGTACAGTTCTTC
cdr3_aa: CASSVQLGVQFF

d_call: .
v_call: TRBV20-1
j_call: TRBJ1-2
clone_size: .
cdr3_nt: TGCAGTGCTAGAGATTTCGACAGGCTCTATGGCTACACCTTC
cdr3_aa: CSARDFDRLYGYTF

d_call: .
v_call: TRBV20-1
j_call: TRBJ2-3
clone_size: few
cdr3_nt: TGCAGTGCTAAGTCATCGACAGATACGCAGTATTTT
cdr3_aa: CSAKSSTDTQYF

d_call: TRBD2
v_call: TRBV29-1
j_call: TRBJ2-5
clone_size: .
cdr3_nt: TGCAGCGTTAGCAGTTCTAGCGGGGGGGAAGGAGAGACCCAGTACTTC
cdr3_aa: CSVSSSSGGEGETQYF

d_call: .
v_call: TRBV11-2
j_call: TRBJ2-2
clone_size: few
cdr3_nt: TGTGCCAGCAGCTTAGACAGGGGAGGCACCGGGGAGCTGTTTTTT
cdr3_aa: CASSLDRGGTGELFF

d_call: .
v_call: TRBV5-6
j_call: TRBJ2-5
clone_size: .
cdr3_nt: TGTGCCAGCAGCTCCCCCGGGATAGCCAGGGAGACCCAGTACTTC
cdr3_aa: CASSSPGIARETQYF

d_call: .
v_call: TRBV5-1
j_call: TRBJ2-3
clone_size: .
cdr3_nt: TGCGCCACCAGCTTGTGGAGCTCCACAGATACGCAGTATTTT
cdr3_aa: CATSLWSSTDTQYF

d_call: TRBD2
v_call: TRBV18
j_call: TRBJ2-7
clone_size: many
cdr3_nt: TGTGCCAGCTCACCTCAGACTAGCGGGGGCCCTTACGAGCAGTACTTC
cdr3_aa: CASSPQTSGGPYEQYF